These 30 T cell receptor beta chains were sequenced from one sample in a study of Ad26.COV2.S vaccination and SARS-CoV-2 variants. Treatment of the sample: about 20 received Ad26.COV2.S at low or high dose, single or two shots; several received placebo; per-sample allocation not given. The samples were gathered on day 63 after the first injection of vaccine or placebo. Clones were read by immunoSEQ multiplex PCR, and TCRdb kept only the in-frame ones, dropping some. The table has 300,000 to 350,000 clones, about 86% seen once; the top ten hold about 10%. The sample in question was peripheral blood, obtained in a trial of Ad26.COV2.S vaccine versus placebo. The receptors stem from a person between 18 and 60 years old who received the Ad26.COV2.S COVID-19 vaccine or a placebo.

This sequence joins TRBV7-9 and TRBJ1-1; TRBD1 might be the D (5 bases). Trimming cost V 5 bases and J 0 bases, with 19 bases left between them. This CDR3 is 17 amino acids long. CDR1 SEHNR and CDR2 FQNEAQ come from the germline V gene (reference sequence). In DNA form, the CDR3 reads TGTGCCAGCAGCCTGCGAGACGGGGCAGCCCTGAACACTGAAGCTTTCTTT. Translation: CASSLRDGAALNTEAFF.

The rearrangement joins TRBV29-1 to TRBJ2-1; TRBD2 matches at 11 bases. The CDR3 totals 15 residues. CDR1 and CDR2 (germline): SQVTM, ANQGSEA. V lost 4 bases and J lost 8; bases outside the gene matches: 10. The DNA for the CDR3 is TGCAGCGTTGCGATAGCGGGAGGGGGGGGCGATGAGCAGTTCTTC. Translated, it gives CSVAIAGGGGDEQFF.

This chain connects TRBV18 to TRBJ1-5; D uncertain. CDR1 is KGHSH, CDR2 LQKENI, per germline. Trimming shortened V by 3 bases and J by 3 bases, and 9 bases separated the two germline ends. The CDR3 loop spans 14 amino acids. The CDR3 bases are TGTGCCAGCTCACCGGACGGAAACAATCAGCCCCAGCATTTT. Its translation: CASSPDGNNQPQHF.

The J gene is TRBJ1-1, the V gene TRBV27; a weak D match, TRBD1 (6 bases). With 4 bases removed from V and 3 bases from J, the gap between germline ends came to 9 bases. Looked up from germline, CDR1 is MNHEY and CDR2 is SMNVEV (reference sequence). This CDR3 spans 13 amino acids. CDR3 bases: TGTGCCAGCAGTTACAGGGACTACACTGAAGCTTTCTTT. It codes for CASSYRDYTEAFF.

This chain links TRBV9 with TRBJ1-6; a weak D match, TRBD1 (5 bases). The V gene's germline CDR1 is SGDLS and CDR2 YYNGEE. V was trimmed by 0 bases and J by 7 bases, leaving 11 bases between them. CDR3 length equals 15 residues. The CDR3 sequence is CASSVGGGENSPLHF. The CDR3 DNA reads as TGTGCCAGCAGCGTAGGGGGGGGAGAGAATTCACCCCTCCACTTT.

Written as DNA, the CDR3 is TGTGCCAGCAGTTTCTCCCTCTCCACTGAAGCTTTCTTT. Encoded protein: CASSFSLSTEAFF. The rearrangement links TRBV27 to TRBJ1-1; D unresolved. V was trimmed by 3 bases and J by 4 bases, leaving 9 bases between them. The germline V gene encodes CDR1 MNHEY and CDR2 SMNVEV (reference sequence). This CDR3 comprises 13 residues.

The rearrangement joins TRBV28 to TRBJ2-1; TRBD1 matches 7 bases. J lost 0 bases, V lost 6 bases, and 5 bases had no gene match. The CDR3 runs to 15 residues. CDR1 MDHEN and CDR2 SYDVKM come from the germline V gene. CDR3 sequence reads: CASRWGQNSYNEQFF. CDR3 DNA sequence: TGTGCCAGCAGGTGGGGACAGAACTCCTACAATGAGCAGTTCTTC.

The chain is built from TRBV5-6 and TRBJ1-1; 8 bases match TRBD1. This CDR3 has 14 amino acids. Germline CDR1 SGHDT, CDR2 YYEEEE. V shed 1 base, J shed 5 bases, and the junction held 4 bases outside the gene matches. The CDR3 spells CASSLNRGVTEAFF. As DNA, the CDR3 is TGTGCCAGCAGCTTGAACAGGGGGGTGACTGAAGCTTTCTTT.

The gene calls are TRBV7-2 and TRBJ1-3, with a weak D call TRBD1 (5 bases). V was trimmed by 1 base and J by 0 bases, leaving 10 bases between them. The CDR3 spans 16 residues. CDR1 and CDR2 (germline): SGHTA, FQGNSA. In DNA form, the CDR3 reads TGTGCCAGCAGCTTAGTAGGGGTCCTCTCTGGAAACACCATATATTTT. This encodes CASSLVGVLSGNTIYF.

V usage is TRBV30 and J usage is TRBJ2-1; a possible D gene is TRBD1 (6 bases). Trimming stripped 2 bases from V and 4 bases from J, with 9 bases between. CDR1 is GTSNPN, CDR2 SVGIG, per germline (reference sequence). The CDR3 consists of 13 residues. This chain's CDR3 is CAWSLDRYNEQFF. The CDR3 DNA is TGTGCCTGGAGTCTGGACAGATACAATGAGCAGTTCTTC.

The chain is built from TRBV5-6 and TRBJ2-7; the match to TRBD2 covers 8 bases. V shed 4 bases, J shed 0 bases, and the junction held 6 bases outside the gene matches. CDR1 is SGHDT, CDR2 YYEEEE, per germline. The CDR3 loop spans 15 amino acids. CDR3 nucleotide sequence: TGTGCCAGCAGCCACATAGCGGGACTCTCCTACGAGCAGTACTTC. Amino acids: CASSHIAGLSYEQYF.

J is TRBJ2-5 and V is TRBV11-2, with D tentatively TRBD2 (6 bases). The V and J ends lost 4 bases and 0 bases respectively, with 18 bases between them. This CDR3 contains 17 residues. The germline CDR1 and CDR2 sequences are SGHAT and FQNNGV. The CDR3 nucleotides are TGTGCCAGCAGCTATCTCTTCGGGCGGGGAGACCAAGAGACCCAGTACTTC. This translates into CASSYLFGRGDQETQYF.

The chain carries TRBV30 and TRBJ1-2; TRBD1 matches 7 bases. CDR3 length: 12 residues. Germline trimming cut 4 bases from V and 5 bases from J; bases unmatched to any gene: 4. Germline V gives CDR1 GTSNPN, CDR2 SVGIG (reference sequence). The CDR3 DNA is TGTGCCTGGAACAGGGGCGGGTATGGCTACACCTTC. Protein: CAWNRGGYGYTF.

CDR3 in DNA: TGTGCCAGCAAGACAGGGCAGGGCGAGCAGTACTTC. Translation gives CASKTGQGEQYF. The chain links TRBV6-5 to TRBJ2-7; TRBD1 agrees at 7 bases. In germline, CDR1 is MNHEY, CDR2 SVGAGI. The CDR3 sequence is 12 residues long. V shed 7 bases, J shed 6 bases, and the junction held 6 bases outside the gene matches.

CDR3 sequence (DNA): TGTGCCAGTACCCCGGGACGAGTCTTGTTGCACACTGAAGCTTTCTTT. Translated, it gives CASTPGRVLLHTEAFF. The chain couples TRBV19 to TRBJ1-1; D possibly corresponds to TRBD1 (5 bases). The CDR3 runs 16 residues. Trimming left V 7 bases short and J 3 bases short, with 21 bases between. Germline CDR1 LNHDA, CDR2 SQIVND (reference sequence).

This chain uses TRBV5-1 with TRBJ2-1; the match to TRBD2 covers 12 bases. The CDR3 sequence is 16 residues long. V dropped 0 bases and J dropped 9; count of bases not matched to a gene: 7. The germline V gene encodes CDR1 SGHRS and CDR2 YFSETQ. In DNA form, the CDR3 reads TGCGCCAGCAGCTTGGAGGGACTAGCGGGTAGGAGTGAGCAGTTCTTC. Translated, it gives CASSLEGLAGRSEQFF. Combining the CDR3 with reference TRBV5-1 and TRBJ2-1 gives the whole variable domain KAGVTQTPRYLIKTRGQQVTLSCSPISGHRSVSWYQQTPGQGLQFLFEYFSETQRNKGNFPGRFSGRQFSNSRSEMNVSTLELGDSALYLCASSLEGLAGRSEQFFGPGTRLTVL.

V gene TRBV5-4 combines with J gene TRBJ2-2, with D possibly TRBD2 on 5 matching bases. Germline V lookup: CDR1 SGHNT, CDR2 YYREEE (reference sequence). V lost 4 bases, J lost 2 bases, and 12 bases lay in between. CDR3 length: 15 amino acids. CDR3 residues: CASSGSGFNTGELFF. Written as DNA, the CDR3 is TGTGCCAGCAGCGGGAGCGGATTCAACACCGGGGAGCTGTTTTTT. Combining the CDR3 with reference TRBV5-4 and TRBJ2-2 gives the whole variable domain ETGVTQSPTHLIKTRGQQVTLRCSSQSGHNTVSWYQQALGQGPQFIFQYYREEENGRGNFPPRFSGLQFPNYSSELNVNALELDDSALYLCASSGSGFNTGELFFGEGSRLTVL.

The rearrangement links TRBV28 to TRBJ1-5, with D unclear. CDR3 length: 13 amino acids. Germline CDR1 MDHEN, CDR2 SYDVKM. With 6 bases removed from V and 6 bases from J, the gap between germline ends came to 12 bases. CDR3 DNA sequence: TGTGCCAGCAGGGACGCAGAGTCTCAGCCCCAGCATTTT. Translation: CASRDAESQPQHF.

This clone turned up a few times. In nucleotides, the CDR3 is TGTGCCAGCAGCGGCGGGAGACCACCTTTCGATGAGCAGTTCTTC. Translated: CASSGGRPPFDEQFF. The rearrangement uses TRBV6-2 or TRBV6-3 and TRBJ2-1; TRBD2 matches 7 bases. The CDR3 length is 15 residues. The germline gives CDR1 MNHEY, CDR2 SVGEGT. With V trimmed by 6 bases and J by 8 bases, 13 bases remained unmatched.

The V and J genes are TRBV18 and TRBJ1-1; perhaps TRBD1 as D (5 bases). Trimming removed 2 bases at V and 1 base at J, with 20 bases between. Germline loops: CDR1 KGHSH, CDR2 LQKENI. The CDR3 is 18 amino acids. CDR3 amino acids: CASSPTLGDGGTNTEAFF. For the CDR3, the DNA is TGTGCCAGCTCACCAACACTGGGGGACGGGGGGACGAACACTGAAGCTTTCTTT.

The chain has TRBV30 and TRBJ1-5; D is uncertain. V lost 0 bases and J lost 1, with 4 bases in between. The V gene's germline CDR1 is GTSNPN and CDR2 SVGIG (reference sequence). The CDR3 totals 13 residues. CDR3 sequence reads: CAWSVTSNQPQHF. The DNA for the CDR3 is TGTGCCTGGAGTGTAACGAGCAATCAGCCCCAGCATTTT.

The chain has TRBV10-3 and TRBJ1-4; D might be TRBD1 (6 bases). The CDR3 has 13 residues. V lost 10 bases and J 0 bases, leaving 9 bases between the germline ends. CDR1 and CDR2 from the germline V gene are ENHRY and SYGVKD. CDR3 sequence: CATNRATNEKLFF. DNA of the CDR3: TGTGCCACCAACAGGGCAACTAATGAAAAACTGTTTTTT.

The chain employs TRBV2 and TRBJ2-7, with D unresolved. The CDR3 runs to 12 residues. Germline CDR1 SNHLY, CDR2 FYNNEI. Trimming pared 6 bases from V and 5 bases from J, leaving 11 bases between. DNA of the CDR3: TGTGCCAGCAGATTCTCAGTCCACGAGCAGTACTTC. It is translated as CASRFSVHEQYF. Complete variable domain (other parts from reference TRBV2 and TRBJ2-7): EPEVTQTPSHQVTQMGQEVILRCVPISNHLYFYWYRQILGQKVEFLVSFYNNEISEKSEIFDDQFSVERPDGSNFTLKIRSTKLEDSAMYFCASRFSVHEQYFGPGTRLTVT.

This clone was seen only once. The V gene is TRBV5-1, the J gene TRBJ2-3; 16 nucleotides agree with TRBD2. After removal of 2 bases from V and 5 bases from J, the junction contained 5 bases not matched to a gene. The germline V gene has CDR1 SGHRS and CDR2 YFSETQ. The CDR3 runs 17 residues. As DNA, the CDR3 is TGCGCCAGCAGCTTTGGGACTAGCGGGAGGGCCAAAGATACGCAGTATTTT. This codes for CASSFGTSGRAKDTQYF.

The gene calls are TRBV29-1 and TRBJ2-7; 7 positions agree with TRBD1. Germline V gene data show CDR1 as SQVTM and CDR2 as ANQGSEA. There are 11 residues in the CDR3. J gave up 2 bases and V 7 bases, and 2 bases lay outside the gene matches. The DNA for the CDR3 is TGCAGCGCTGGACAGGCCTACGAGCAGTACTTC. Protein: CSAGQAYEQYF.

The rearrangement links TRBV27 to TRBJ2-7, with no clear D. Germline V lookup: CDR1 MNHEY, CDR2 SMNVEV (reference sequence). The CDR3 runs 15 residues. V was cut by 5 bases and J by 2 bases, with 16 bases left in between. DNA of the CDR3: TGTGCCAGCAGTCGCAAGACTGGAGCACCCTACGAGCAGTACTTC. This codes for CASSRKTGAPYEQYF.

J is TRBJ1-6 and V is TRBV20-1; TRBD1 matches at 9 bases. Germline loops: CDR1 DFQATT, CDR2 SNEGSKA (reference sequence). The CDR3 has 14 residues. V shed 3 bases, J shed 10 bases, and the junction held 7 bases outside the gene matches. Here the CDR3 DNA reads TGCAGTGCTAGTAGGGGACAGGGTCACTCACCCCTCCACTTT. Amino acid sequence: CSASRGQGHSPLHF.

This chain joins TRBV19 and TRBJ2-3; D is unclear. CDR3 length: 14 residues. V lost 8 bases to trimming and J lost 1 base, with 13 bases between them. Germline CDR1 LNHDA, CDR2 SQIVND (reference sequence). CDR3 nucleotide sequence: TGTGCCAGTCGGCCGCAGTTGGGCACAGATACGCAGTATTTT. Encoded protein: CASRPQLGTDTQYF.

This chain connects TRBV12-5 to TRBJ2-5, with 11 bases that match TRBD1. Per the germline V gene, CDR1 is LGHNT and CDR2 is FRNRAP. Trimming at V came to 5 bases and at J to 4 bases, leaving 9 bases not matched to a gene. The CDR3 spans 16 residues. The DNA for the CDR3 is TGTGCTAGTGGTGCCGGGACAGGGGGGACTCCAGAGACCCAGTACTTC. It encodes CASGAGTGGTPETQYF.

The V gene is TRBV28, the J gene TRBJ1-2; TRBD1 matches at 8 bases. The CDR3 is 14 amino acids. Germline values: CDR1 MDHEN, CDR2 SYDVKM. After removal of 5 bases from V and 7 bases from J, the junction contained 9 bases not matched to a gene. The CDR3 protein is CASSERQGHGGYTF. The CDR3 DNA is TGTGCCAGCAGTGAGCGACAGGGGCATGGTGGCTACACCTTC.